Listed below are T cell receptor beta chains from one sample, sequenced in a study of blood T cell repertoires in COVID-19. TCRdb keeps only in-frame clones here, not all; method: immunoSEQ multiplex PCR. The table lists some 130,000 clones, approximately 89% of them singletons, with more than 9.5% in the top ten. Sequencing input: peripheral blood. The receptors stem from a woman aged 70 to 79 with COVID-19, enrolled during active disease. Each CDR3 is given with its conserved first and last residue.

j_gene: TRBJ1-2
v_gene: TRBV10-3
len: 14
CDR3aa: CAISEIAGSGGYTF

j_gene: TRBJ1-2
v_gene: TRBV24-1
len: 14
CDR3aa: CATSDPRTAYGYTF

j_gene: TRBJ1-5
v_gene: TRBV12-3/TRBV12-4
len: 13
CDR3aa: CASSFREEQPQHF

j_gene: TRBJ2-5
v_gene: TRBV29-1
len: 14
CDR3aa: CSVDLAGGRETQYF

j_gene: TRBJ2-7
v_gene: TRBV27
len: 16
CDR3aa: CASRNQRTASSYEQYF

j_gene: TRBJ1-2
v_gene: TRBV3-1/TRBV3-2
len: 17
CDR3aa: CASSPQLIETGTYGYTF

j_gene: TRBJ2-6
v_gene: TRBV11-2
len: 19
CDR3aa: CASSLRWAEGGTGANVLTF

j_gene: TRBJ2-1
v_gene: TRBV6-6
len: 14
CDR3aa: CASDLEGGLGEQFF

j_gene: TRBJ2-6
v_gene: TRBV5-1
len: 20
CDR3aa: CASSLESKGASRSGANVLTF

j_gene: TRBJ2-1
v_gene: TRBV11-3
len: 15
CDR3aa: CASSPTRAAYNEQFF

j_gene: TRBJ1-1
v_gene: TRBV15
len: 16
CDR3aa: CATSRGTGTLLAEAFF

j_gene: TRBJ1-5
v_gene: TRBV18
len: 15
CDR3aa: CASSPPGPGNQPQHF

j_gene: TRBJ1-1
v_gene: TRBV4-2
len: 14
CDR3aa: CASSPSGDSTEAFF

j_gene: TRBJ2-7
v_gene: TRBV28
len: 13
CDR3aa: CASSFSRSYEQYF

j_gene: TRBJ2-7
v_gene: TRBV12-3/TRBV12-4
len: 13
CDR3aa: CASSPNPNGEQYF

j_gene: TRBJ2-5
v_gene: TRBV11-1
len: 14
CDR3aa: CASSYTRYQETQYF

j_gene: TRBJ1-3
v_gene: TRBV6-5
len: 12
CDR3aa: CASSTREDTIYF

j_gene: TRBJ1-6
v_gene: TRBV2
len: 15
CDR3aa: CASSESGQGNSPLHF

j_gene: TRBJ2-1
v_gene: TRBV19
len: 12
CDR3aa: CATSPQGDEQFF

j_gene: TRBJ2-7
v_gene: TRBV4-1
len: 13
CDR3aa: CASSQGEAPEQYF

j_gene: TRBJ1-1
v_gene: TRBV6-5
len: 15
CDR3aa: CASSYSTQSNTEAFF

j_gene: TRBJ1-4
v_gene: TRBV28
len: 16
CDR3aa: CASSLQGPDPNEKLFF

j_gene: TRBJ2-3
v_gene: TRBV19
len: 15
CDR3aa: CASSIRAGAEDTQYF

j_gene: TRBJ2-2
v_gene: TRBV10-3
len: 13
CDR3aa: CAIRTLGTGELFF

j_gene: TRBJ1-2
v_gene: TRBV2
len: 15
CDR3aa: CAGGQGNFSPYGYTF

j_gene: TRBJ2-1
v_gene: TRBV28
len: 15
CDR3aa: CASSLRDRGRNEQFF

j_gene: TRBJ1-2
v_gene: TRBV30
len: 15
CDR3aa: CAWSEGAAVDYGYTF

j_gene: TRBJ2-1
v_gene: TRBV28
len: 15
CDR3aa: CASNDRDRKGNEQFF

j_gene: TRBJ1-6
v_gene: TRBV7-2
len: 17
CDR3aa: CASSPQSRQGTNSPLHF

j_gene: TRBJ1-2
v_gene: TRBV28
len: 15
CDR3aa: CASSQPGQGDYGYTF

j_gene: TRBJ1-1
v_gene: TRBV15
len: 17
CDR3aa: CATSRGTIQNSGTEAFF

j_gene: TRBJ1-2
v_gene: TRBV18
len: 14
CDR3aa: CASSPTTGHYGYTF

j_gene: TRBJ1-6
v_gene: TRBV27
len: 15
CDR3aa: CASSPRTGTHSPLHF

j_gene: TRBJ2-3
v_gene: TRBV6-1
len: 15
CDR3aa: CASSEARASTDTQYF

j_gene: TRBJ1-6
v_gene: TRBV9
len: 13
CDR3aa: CASSALTGRYLHF

j_gene: TRBJ2-3
v_gene: TRBV11-3
len: 16
CDR3aa: CASSRRSGGSTDTQYF

j_gene: TRBJ2-3
v_gene: TRBV6-4
len: 16
CDR3aa: CASSEVAGGPPDTQYF

j_gene: TRBJ2-7
v_gene: TRBV7-2
len: 17
CDR3aa: CASSLAVYTGDKNEQYF

j_gene: TRBJ2-1
v_gene: TRBV5-4
len: 15
CDR3aa: CASSLGGLGSTEQFF

j_gene: TRBJ1-4
v_gene: TRBV5-1
len: 19
CDR3aa: CASSPGRFGTGATNEKLFF

j_gene: TRBJ2-3
v_gene: TRBV15
len: 18
CDR3aa: CATSSHLMDSTGADTQYF

j_gene: TRBJ2-7
v_gene: TRBV2
len: 12
CDR3aa: CASNRDSYEQYF

j_gene: TRBJ2-3
v_gene: TRBV5-1
len: 17
CDR3aa: CASSFRQGVTSTDTQYF

j_gene: TRBJ1-1
v_gene: TRBV7-9
len: 14
CDR3aa: CASSPGTANTEAFF

j_gene: TRBJ2-1
v_gene: TRBV18
len: 12
CDR3aa: CASSPGGHEQFF

j_gene: TRBJ2-1
v_gene: TRBV7-2
len: 15
CDR3aa: CASSSLAGGFYEQFF

j_gene: TRBJ2-3
v_gene: TRBV6-4
len: 11
CDR3aa: CASSVGDTQYF

j_gene: TRBJ2-7
v_gene: TRBV4-1
len: 15
CDR3aa: CASSQGRGSSYEQYF

j_gene: TRBJ1-6
v_gene: TRBV14
len: 15
CDR3aa: CASSQQTGGNSPLHF

j_gene: TRBJ2-1
v_gene: TRBV19
len: 16
CDR3aa: CASSTMAGLARNEQFF

j_gene: TRBJ2-1
v_gene: TRBV24-1
len: 13
CDR3aa: CATRASGAPIQFF

j_gene: TRBJ2-2
v_gene: TRBV14
len: 15
CDR3aa: CASSQVLANTGELFF

j_gene: TRBJ2-7
v_gene: TRBV3-1/TRBV3-2
len: 14
CDR3aa: CASSQAQGIYEQYF